Following are 23 T cell receptor beta chains from one sample sequenced in a study of beta chain features in type 1 diabetes. cDNA synthesis used the whole RNA isolate, giving expressed TCRB sequences. TCRdb's copy holds only in-frame clones and misses some; the assay was immunoSEQ multiplex PCR. The top ten clones hold roughly 0.035% of a sample with about 410,000 clones, roughly 13% of them seen once. The specimen sequenced was naive CD4+ T cells from blood. These receptors all come from a young man in good health.

This clone appeared a few times. The genes are TRBV9 and TRBJ1-5; tentative D call: TRBD1 (6 bases). Trimming pared 3 bases from V and 7 bases from J, leaving 11 bases between. The germline gives CDR1 SGDLS, CDR2 YYNGEE. This CDR3 spans 13 amino acids. DNA of the CDR3: TGTGCCAGCAGCGCAGGGGCCGGACAGCCCCAGCATTTT. It yields the protein CASSAGAGQPQHF.

The chain is built from TRBV6-5 and TRBJ2-5, with 11 positions matching TRBD2. Germline values: CDR1 MNHEY, CDR2 SVGAGI. V was pared by 5 bases and J by 2 bases, with 4 bases of the junction left unmatched. The CDR3 loop spans 15 amino acids. In DNA form, the CDR3 reads TGTGCCAGCAGTAGGGGACTAGCGGTACAAGAGACCCAGTACTTC. It encodes CASSRGLAVQETQYF.

This clone was observed a few times. The rearrangement links TRBV13 to TRBJ2-1, with TRBD2 matching 9 bases. The V and J ends lost 5 bases and 4 bases, in that order; junction bases with no gene match: 9. This CDR3 has 16 amino acids. Germline CDR1 is PRHDT and CDR2 is FYEKMQ (reference sequence). The CDR3: CASSVPGGGVYNEQFF. The CDR3 DNA reads TGTGCCAGCAGCGTCCCCGGCGGGGGGGTTTACAATGAGCAGTTCTTC.

The rearrangement uses TRBV7-2 and TRBJ2-2, with a possible D match to TRBD2 (6 bases). Germline V gene sequence: CDR1 SGHTA, CDR2 FQGNSA. V was trimmed by 0 bases and J by 6 bases, leaving 14 bases between them. The CDR3 runs 16 residues. The DNA of the CDR3 is TGTGCCAGCAGCTTAGCGCCTCGGAGGGGCCCCGGGGAGCTGTTTTTT. It encodes CASSLAPRRGPGELFF.

At least ten counts were recorded for this clone. This chain uses TRBV10-3 with TRBJ1-1, with D unresolved. Germline assignment: CDR1 ENHRY and CDR2 SYGVKD. The CDR3 is 14 residues long. Trimming shortened V by 3 bases and J by 0 bases, and 8 bases separated the two germline ends. The CDR3 sequence: CAISEHSMNTEAFF. Here the CDR3 DNA reads TGTGCCATCAGTGAACACAGTATGAACACTGAAGCTTTCTTT.

The table lists this clone with a few counts. The chain is built from TRBV5-6 and TRBJ2-3; D is unresolved. Germline-derived CDR1 and CDR2 are SGHDT and YYEEEE. This CDR3 region has 14 residues. The germline V and J ends were trimmed by 0 bases and 0 bases, with 5 bases remaining between them. CDR3 residues: CASSLDGSTDTQYF. In DNA form, the CDR3 reads TGTGCCAGCAGCTTGGACGGAAGCACAGATACGCAGTATTTT.

The chain employs TRBV4-1 and TRBJ2-1; 13 nucleotides agree with TRBD2. The germline CDR1 and CDR2 sequences are MGHRA and YSYEKL. Losses at the gene ends were 1 base for V and 6 bases for J; bases not matched to a gene: 12. There are 19 residues in the CDR3. The DNA of the CDR3 is TGCGCCAGCAGCCAAGTGGGGACTAGCGGGACCCTTAAACTCAATGAGCAGTTCTTC. Protein: CASSQVGTSGTLKLNEQFF.

The V call is TRBV20-1, the J call TRBJ2-3; unclear D gene. Germline assignment: CDR1 DFQATT and CDR2 SNEGSKA (reference sequence). The CDR3 runs to 10 residues. V was trimmed by 4 bases and J by 6 bases, leaving 5 bases between them. The CDR3 coding sequence is TGCAGTGCTAACCCGGATACGCAGTATTTT. The encoded protein is CSANPDTQYF.

The table lists this clone with a few counts. The chain uses TRBV28 and TRBJ1-5; D possibly corresponds to TRBD1 (5 bases). The V gene's germline CDR1 is MDHEN and CDR2 SYDVKM. Trimming pared 6 bases from V and 4 bases from J, leaving 16 bases between. The CDR3 is made up of 15 amino acids. Written as DNA, the CDR3 is TGTGCCAGCAGGCCCCAGGGAATGGCGAATCAGCCCCAGCATTTT. Its translation is CASRPQGMANQPQHF.

Regarding this clone: Other DNA sequences in this sample translate to the same CDR3. CDR3 DNA: TGCAGTGCGCGAAACTATGGCTACACCTTC. Amino acid sequence: CSARNYGYTF. The J gene is TRBJ1-2, the V gene TRBV20-1; D is unclear. Per germline, CDR1 DFQATT and CDR2 SNEGSKA (reference sequence). Trimming removed 6 bases from V and 2 bases from J, with 4 bases in between. There are 10 residues in the CDR3.

The chain couples TRBV19 to TRBJ2-1; 9 bases match TRBD2. The CDR3 is made up of 16 amino acids. Germline-derived CDR1 and CDR2 are LNHDA and SQIVND (reference sequence). Germline trimming cut 4 bases from V and 2 bases from J; bases unmatched to any gene: 6. CDR3 sequence: CASSNLAGATYNEQFF. CDR3 in DNA: TGTGCCAGTAGTAACTTAGCGGGAGCAACCTACAATGAGCAGTTCTTC.

A few counts support this clone. This chain connects TRBV18 to TRBJ2-5; unclear D gene. CDR3 size: 13 residues. CDR1 and CDR2 from the germline V gene are KGHSH and LQKENI. The V end was cut by 6 bases, the J end by 2 bases, with 10 bases between. The CDR3 loop reads CASSVNEQETQYF. DNA of the CDR3: TGTGCCAGCTCCGTAAACGAACAAGAGACCCAGTACTTC. Full variable domain (remainder filled in from reference TRBV18 and TRBJ2-5): NAGVMQNPRHLVRRRGQEARLRCSPMKGHSHVYWYRQLPEEGLKFMVYLQKENIIDESGMPKERFSAEFPKEGPSILRIQQVVRGDSAAYFCASSVNEQETQYFGPGTRLLVL.

The chain carries TRBV28 and TRBJ1-3; maybe TRBD1 (6 bases). V was shortened by 3 bases and J by 8 bases, with 17 bases between the two germline ends. This CDR3 spans 15 amino acids. Per germline, CDR1 MDHEN and CDR2 SYDVKM. DNA for the CDR3: TGTGCCAGCAGTTTGGCAGGGGCTTTTAGAGACACCATATATTTT. As protein: CASSLAGAFRDTIYF.

There are a few counts of this clone. The CDR3 region has the DNA TGTGCCAGCAGCTTCGACTTACAGGGTTCGGAAACCTTC. It encodes CASSFDLQGSETF. The V call is TRBV7-2, the J call TRBJ1-2, with a tentative D call TRBD1 (6 bases). The germline gives CDR1 SGHTA, CDR2 FQGNSA. V was shortened by 3 bases and J by 14 bases, with 19 bases between the two germline ends. The CDR3 loop spans 13 amino acids.

This clone was seen a single time. V usage is TRBV7-2 and J usage is TRBJ2-3; TRBD2 agrees at 8 bases. Trimming took 5 bases from V and 1 from J; bases not matched to a gene: 5. CDR3 length: 15 amino acids. Germline V gene data show CDR1 as SGHTA and CDR2 as FQGNSA. CDR3 region: CASSPGLVGTDTQYF. The CDR3 DNA follows: TGTGCCAGCAGCCCGGGACTAGTTGGCACAGATACGCAGTATTTT. Filled out from reference TRBV7-2 and TRBJ2-3, the complete variable domain reads GAGVSQSPSNKVTEKGKDVELRCDPISGHTALYWYRQSLGQGLEFLIYFQGNSAPDKSGLPSDRFSAERTGGSVSTLTIQRTQQEDSAVYLCASSPGLVGTDTQYFGPGTRLTVL.

This clone was seen more than once but under ten times. The chain employs TRBV10-3 and TRBJ1-2; 7 bases agree with TRBD1. The V and J ends lost 6 bases and 7 bases, in that order; junction bases with no gene match: 5. In germline, CDR1 is ENHRY, CDR2 SYGVKD. This CDR3 has 12 amino acids. The CDR3 sequence: CAIRDRVGGYTF. As DNA, the CDR3 is TGTGCCATCAGAGACAGGGTAGGTGGCTACACCTTC.

This clone was observed a handful of times. The rearrangement joins TRBV5-1 to TRBJ2-3; maybe TRBD1 (5 bases). V lost 4 bases and J 3 bases, leaving 12 bases between the germline ends. The CDR3 loop spans 14 amino acids. Germline assignment: CDR1 SGHRS and CDR2 YFSETQ. CDR3: CASSATADTDTQYF. The CDR3 nucleotides are TGCGCCAGCAGCGCGACAGCAGATACAGATACGCAGTATTTT.

In this sample, this clone turned up many times. This chain joins TRBV7-2 and TRBJ2-4, with TRBD2 matching 7 bases. Germline CDR1 and CDR2: SGHTA and FQGNSA. There are 15 residues in the CDR3. Trimming removed 0 bases from V and 7 bases from J; junction bases left unmatched: 6. The CDR3: CASSLAASGANIQYF. CDR3 in DNA: TGTGCCAGCAGCTTAGCGGCCAGCGGGGCGAACATTCAGTACTTC.

The chain joins TRBV29-1 to TRBJ2-2, with D perhaps given as TRBD1 or TRBD2 (5 bases each). The CDR3 spans 13 residues. The V gene's germline CDR1 is SQVTM and CDR2 ANQGSEA. V lost 6 bases to trimming and J lost 5 bases, with 13 bases between them. CDR3 in amino acids: CSVTGTGTGELFF. CDR3 sequence (DNA): TGCAGCGTCACTGGGACGGGGACCGGGGAGCTGTTTTTT.

Only a few counts were recorded for this clone. The chain uses TRBV4-3 and TRBJ1-1; 7 nucleotides agree with TRBD1. Looked up from germline, CDR1 is LGHNA and CDR2 is YSLEER. The CDR3 length is 15 residues. J gave up 0 bases and V 4 bases, and 5 bases lay outside the gene matches. In DNA, the CDR3 is TGCGCCAGCAGCCCGTGGGACAGAATGAACACTGAAGCTTTCTTT. Translating it yields CASSPWDRMNTEAFF.

CDR3 bases: TGTGCCATCAGTGGACTAGCGGGGGGCACATCCTACGAGCAGTACTTC. This codes for CAISGLAGGTSYEQYF. The chain recombines TRBV10-3 with TRBJ2-7; 13 bases are shared with TRBD2. Germline CDR1 is ENHRY and CDR2 is SYGVKD. V gave up 4 bases and J gave up 1 base; unmatched junction bases: 4. This CDR3 is built from 16 residues.

The chain couples TRBV14 to TRBJ2-5; D remains ambiguous. This CDR3 is 11 amino acids long. Germline CDR1 SGHDN, CDR2 FVKESK. V gave up 7 bases and J gave up 7 bases, with 10 bases separating them. The CDR3 region is CASNQMGTQYF. The CDR3 DNA is TGTGCCAGCAACCAGATGGGGACCCAGTACTTC.

This clone has just a few counts. The chain combines TRBV5-4 with TRBJ2-3; 7 nucleotides align to TRBD2. Germline loops: CDR1 SGHNT, CDR2 YYREEE (reference sequence). Trimming removed 4 bases from V and 8 bases from J; junction bases left unmatched: 10. This CDR3 is built from 14 residues. The CDR3 here is CASSLPVSSGTQYF. DNA of the CDR3: TGTGCCAGCAGCCTCCCGGTCTCTAGCGGTACGCAGTATTTT.